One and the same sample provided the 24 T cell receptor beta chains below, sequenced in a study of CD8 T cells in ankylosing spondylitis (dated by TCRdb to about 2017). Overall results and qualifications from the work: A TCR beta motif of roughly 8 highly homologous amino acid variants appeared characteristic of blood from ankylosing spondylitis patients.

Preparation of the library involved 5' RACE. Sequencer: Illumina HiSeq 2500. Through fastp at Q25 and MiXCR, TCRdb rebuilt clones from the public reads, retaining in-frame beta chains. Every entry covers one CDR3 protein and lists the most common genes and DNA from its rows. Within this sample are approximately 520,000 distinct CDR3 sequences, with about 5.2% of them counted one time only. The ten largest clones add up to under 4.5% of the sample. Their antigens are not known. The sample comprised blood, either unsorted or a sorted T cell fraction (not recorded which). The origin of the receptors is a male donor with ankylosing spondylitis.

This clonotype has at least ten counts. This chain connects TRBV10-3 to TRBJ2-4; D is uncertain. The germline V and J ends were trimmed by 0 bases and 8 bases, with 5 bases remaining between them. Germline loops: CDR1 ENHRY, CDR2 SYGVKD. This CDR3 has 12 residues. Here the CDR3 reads CAISESMDIQYF. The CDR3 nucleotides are TGTGCCATCAGTGAGTCGATGGACATTCAGTACTTC.

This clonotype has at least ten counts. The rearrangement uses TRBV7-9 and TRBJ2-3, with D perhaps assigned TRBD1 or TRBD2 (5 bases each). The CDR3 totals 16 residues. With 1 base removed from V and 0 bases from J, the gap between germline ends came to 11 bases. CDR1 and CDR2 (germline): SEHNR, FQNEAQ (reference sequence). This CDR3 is CASSLEIWGSTDTQYF. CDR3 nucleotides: TGTGCCAGCAGCTTAGAGATCTGGGGGAGCACAGATACGCAGTATTTT.

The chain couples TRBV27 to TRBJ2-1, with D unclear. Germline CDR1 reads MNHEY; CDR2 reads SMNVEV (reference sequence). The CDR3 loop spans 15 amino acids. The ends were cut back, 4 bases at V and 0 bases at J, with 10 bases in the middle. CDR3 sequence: CASSSRGRSYNEQFF. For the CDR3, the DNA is TGTGCCAGCAGTTCCCGTGGTCGCTCCTACAATGAGCAGTTCTTC.

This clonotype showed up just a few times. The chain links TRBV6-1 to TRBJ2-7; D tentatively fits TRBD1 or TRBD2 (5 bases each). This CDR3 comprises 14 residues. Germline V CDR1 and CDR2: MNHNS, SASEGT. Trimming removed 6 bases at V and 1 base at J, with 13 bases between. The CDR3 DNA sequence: TGTGCCAGCAGGTCCCGGGACGGTTCCTACGAGCAGTACTTC. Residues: CASRSRDGSYEQYF.

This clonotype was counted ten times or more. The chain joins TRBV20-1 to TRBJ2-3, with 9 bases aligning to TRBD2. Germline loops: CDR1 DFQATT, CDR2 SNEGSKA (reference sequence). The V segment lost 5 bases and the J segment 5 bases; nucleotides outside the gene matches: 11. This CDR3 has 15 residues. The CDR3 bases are TGCAGTGCTGACCCGTACGGAGCGGGAGGAGATACGCAGTATTTT. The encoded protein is CSADPYGAGGDTQYF.

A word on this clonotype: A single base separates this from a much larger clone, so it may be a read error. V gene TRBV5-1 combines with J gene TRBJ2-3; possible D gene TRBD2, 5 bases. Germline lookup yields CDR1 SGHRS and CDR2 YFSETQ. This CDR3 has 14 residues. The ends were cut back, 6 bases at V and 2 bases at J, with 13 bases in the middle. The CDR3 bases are TGCGCCAGCAAGGGAGCGGCTATCACAGATACGCAGTATTTT. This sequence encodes CASKGAAITDTQYF.

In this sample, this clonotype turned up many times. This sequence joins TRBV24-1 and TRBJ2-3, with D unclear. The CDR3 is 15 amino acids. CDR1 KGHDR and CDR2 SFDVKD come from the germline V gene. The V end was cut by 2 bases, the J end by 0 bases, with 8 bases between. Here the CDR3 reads CATSDSRASTDTQYF. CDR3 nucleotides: TGTGCCACCAGTGATTCCCGGGCCAGCACAGATACGCAGTATTTT.

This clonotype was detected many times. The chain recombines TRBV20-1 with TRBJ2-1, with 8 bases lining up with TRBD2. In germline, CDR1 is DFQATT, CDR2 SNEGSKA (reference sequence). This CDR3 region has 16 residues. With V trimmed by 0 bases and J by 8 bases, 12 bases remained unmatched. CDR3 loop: CSAREASGLRDDEQFF. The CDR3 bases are TGCAGTGCTAGAGAGGCTAGCGGGCTCAGAGATGATGAGCAGTTCTTC.

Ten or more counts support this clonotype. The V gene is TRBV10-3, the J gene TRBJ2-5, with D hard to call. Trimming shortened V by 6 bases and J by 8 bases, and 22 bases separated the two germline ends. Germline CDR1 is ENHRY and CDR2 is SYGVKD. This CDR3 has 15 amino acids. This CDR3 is CAIRNSVGPRSTQYF. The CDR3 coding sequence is TGTGCCATCAGGAATAGTGTTGGCCCCCGGAGTACCCAGTACTTC.

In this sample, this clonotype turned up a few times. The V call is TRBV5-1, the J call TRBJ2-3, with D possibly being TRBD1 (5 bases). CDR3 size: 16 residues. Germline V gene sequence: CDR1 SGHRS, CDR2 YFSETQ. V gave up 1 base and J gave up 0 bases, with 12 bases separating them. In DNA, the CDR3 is TGCGCCAGCAGCTTGTTGGGGCAGACTAGCACAGATACGCAGTATTTT. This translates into CASSLLGQTSTDTQYF.

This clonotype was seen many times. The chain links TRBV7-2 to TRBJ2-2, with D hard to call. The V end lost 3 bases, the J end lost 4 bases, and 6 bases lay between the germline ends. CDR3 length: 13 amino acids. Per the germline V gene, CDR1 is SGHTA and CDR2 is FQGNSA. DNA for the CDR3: TGTGCCAGCAGCTTCCTGGTCACCGGGGAGCTGTTTTTT. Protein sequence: CASSFLVTGELFF.

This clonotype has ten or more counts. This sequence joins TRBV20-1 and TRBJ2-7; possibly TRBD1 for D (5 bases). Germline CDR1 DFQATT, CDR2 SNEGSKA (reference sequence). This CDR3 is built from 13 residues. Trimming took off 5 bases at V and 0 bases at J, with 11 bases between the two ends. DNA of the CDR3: TGCAGTGCTCCCCTGGGGCGCTCCTACGAGCAGTACTTC. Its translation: CSAPLGRSYEQYF.

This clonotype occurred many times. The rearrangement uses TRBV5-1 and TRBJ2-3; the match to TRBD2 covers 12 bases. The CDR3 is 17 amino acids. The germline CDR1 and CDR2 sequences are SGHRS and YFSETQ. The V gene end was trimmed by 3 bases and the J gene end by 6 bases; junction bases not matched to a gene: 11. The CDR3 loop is CASSYGGLAGFGDTQYF. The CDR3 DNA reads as TGCGCCAGCAGCTACGGCGGACTAGCGGGGTTCGGGGATACGCAGTATTTT. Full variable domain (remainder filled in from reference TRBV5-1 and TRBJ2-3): KAGVTQTPRYLIKTRGQQVTLSCSPISGHRSVSWYQQTPGQGLQFLFEYFSETQRNKGNFPGRFSGRQFSNSRSEMNVSTLELGDSALYLCASSYGGLAGFGDTQYFGPGTRLTVL.

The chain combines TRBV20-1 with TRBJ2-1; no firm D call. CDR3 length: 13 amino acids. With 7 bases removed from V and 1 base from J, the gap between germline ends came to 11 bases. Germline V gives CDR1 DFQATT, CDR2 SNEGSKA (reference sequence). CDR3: CSVASRSYNEQFF. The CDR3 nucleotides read TGCAGTGTGGCTAGTCGGTCCTACAATGAGCAGTTCTTC.

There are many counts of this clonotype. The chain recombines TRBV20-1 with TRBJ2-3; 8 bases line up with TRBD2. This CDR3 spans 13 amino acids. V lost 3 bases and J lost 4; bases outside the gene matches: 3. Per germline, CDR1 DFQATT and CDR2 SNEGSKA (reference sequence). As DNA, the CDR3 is TGCAGTGCTAGTACAGCGGGAGCAGATACGCAGTATTTT. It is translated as CSASTAGADTQYF.

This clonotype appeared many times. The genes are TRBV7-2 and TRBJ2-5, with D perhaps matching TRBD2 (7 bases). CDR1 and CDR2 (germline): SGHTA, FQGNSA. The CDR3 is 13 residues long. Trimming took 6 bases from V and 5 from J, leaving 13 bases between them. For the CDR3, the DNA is TGTGCCAGCAGTCGGGGGGCCGGGGAGACCCAGTACTTC. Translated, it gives CASSRGAGETQYF.

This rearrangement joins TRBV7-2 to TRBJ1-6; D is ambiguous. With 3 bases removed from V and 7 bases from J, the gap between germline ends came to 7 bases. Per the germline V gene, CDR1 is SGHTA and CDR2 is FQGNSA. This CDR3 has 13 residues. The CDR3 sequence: CASSFLFNSPLHF. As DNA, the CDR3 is TGTGCCAGCAGCTTCCTTTTCAATTCACCCCTCCACTTT.

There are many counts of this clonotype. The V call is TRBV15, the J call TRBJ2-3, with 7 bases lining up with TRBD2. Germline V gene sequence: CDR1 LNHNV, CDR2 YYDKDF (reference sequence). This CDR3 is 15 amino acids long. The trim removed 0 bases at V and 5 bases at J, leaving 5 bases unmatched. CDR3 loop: CATSRDIWGGDTQYF. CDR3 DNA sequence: TGTGCCACCAGCAGAGATATTTGGGGGGGAGATACGCAGTATTTT.

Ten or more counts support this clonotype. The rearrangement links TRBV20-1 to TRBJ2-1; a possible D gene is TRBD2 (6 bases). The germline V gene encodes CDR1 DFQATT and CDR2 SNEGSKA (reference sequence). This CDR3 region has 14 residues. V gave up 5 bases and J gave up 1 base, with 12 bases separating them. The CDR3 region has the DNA TGCAGTGCTGGGATAGGAGGGTCCTACAATGAGCAGTTCTTC. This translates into CSAGIGGSYNEQFF.

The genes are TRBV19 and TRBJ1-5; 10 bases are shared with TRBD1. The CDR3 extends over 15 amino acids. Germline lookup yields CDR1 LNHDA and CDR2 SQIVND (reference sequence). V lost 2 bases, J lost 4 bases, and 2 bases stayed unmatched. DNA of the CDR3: TGTGCCAGTAGTATAAGACAGGGGGCGAATCAGCCCCAGCATTTT. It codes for CASSIRQGANQPQHF. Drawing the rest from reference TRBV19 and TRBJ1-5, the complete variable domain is DGGITQSPKYLFRKEGQNVTLSCEQNLNHDAMYWYRQDPGQGLRLIYYSQIVNDFQKGDIAEGYSVSREKKESFPLTVTSAQKNPTAFYLCASSIRQGANQPQHFGDGTRLSIL.

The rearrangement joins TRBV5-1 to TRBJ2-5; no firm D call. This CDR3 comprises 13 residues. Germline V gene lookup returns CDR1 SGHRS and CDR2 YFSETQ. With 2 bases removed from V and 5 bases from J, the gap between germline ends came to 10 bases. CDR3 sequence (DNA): TGCGCCAGCAGCTTCGAAGGGTTTGAGACCCAGTACTTC. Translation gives CASSFEGFETQYF. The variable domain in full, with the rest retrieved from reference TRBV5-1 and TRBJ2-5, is KAGVTQTPRYLIKTRGQQVTLSCSPISGHRSVSWYQQTPGQGLQFLFEYFSETQRNKGNFPGRFSGRQFSNSRSEMNVSTLELGDSALYLCASSFEGFETQYFGPGTRLLVL.

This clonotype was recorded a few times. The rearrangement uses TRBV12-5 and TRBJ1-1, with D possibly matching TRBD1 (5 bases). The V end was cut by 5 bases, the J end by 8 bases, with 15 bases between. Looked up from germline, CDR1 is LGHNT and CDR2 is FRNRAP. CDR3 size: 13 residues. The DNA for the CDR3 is TGTGCTAGTGGTCCCCTGGGGGACCCAGAAGCTTTCTTT. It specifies CASGPLGDPEAFF.

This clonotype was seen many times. CDR3 amino acids: CASSLEVGVTSLFF. Here the CDR3 DNA reads TGTGCCAGCAGCTTAGAAGTGGGAGTAACGAGTCTGTTCTTC. The V gene is TRBV11-2, the J gene TRBJ2-1; D perhaps matches TRBD2 (5 bases). Germline V gene sequence: CDR1 SGHAT, CDR2 FQNNGV. The CDR3 sequence is 14 residues long. Trimming removed 0 bases at V and 15 bases at J, with 18 bases between.

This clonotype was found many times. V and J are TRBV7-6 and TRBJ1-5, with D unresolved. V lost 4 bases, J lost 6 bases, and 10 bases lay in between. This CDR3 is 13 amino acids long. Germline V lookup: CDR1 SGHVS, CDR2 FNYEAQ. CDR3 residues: CASSSTPIQPQHF. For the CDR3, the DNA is TGTGCCAGCAGCTCCACCCCCATTCAGCCCCAGCATTTT.